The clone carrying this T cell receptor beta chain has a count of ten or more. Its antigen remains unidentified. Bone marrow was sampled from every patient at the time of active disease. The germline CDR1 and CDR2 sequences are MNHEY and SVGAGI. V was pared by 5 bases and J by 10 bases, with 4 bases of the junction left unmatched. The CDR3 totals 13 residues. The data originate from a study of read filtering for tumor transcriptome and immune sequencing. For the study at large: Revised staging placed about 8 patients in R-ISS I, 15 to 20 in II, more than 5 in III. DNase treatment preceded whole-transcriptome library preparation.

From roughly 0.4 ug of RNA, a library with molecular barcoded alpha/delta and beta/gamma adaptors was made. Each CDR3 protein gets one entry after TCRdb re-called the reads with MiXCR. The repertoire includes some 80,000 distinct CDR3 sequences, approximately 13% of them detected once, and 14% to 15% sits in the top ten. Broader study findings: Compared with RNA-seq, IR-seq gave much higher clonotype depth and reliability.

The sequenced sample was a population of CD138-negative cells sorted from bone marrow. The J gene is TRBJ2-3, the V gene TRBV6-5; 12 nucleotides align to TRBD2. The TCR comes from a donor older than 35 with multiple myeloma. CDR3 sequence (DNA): TGTGCCAGCAGTCCCTGGACTAGCGGGGCGCAGTATTTT. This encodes CASSPWTSGAQYF.